One sample yielded the 15 T cell receptor beta chains listed below, sequenced in a study of T cells in Graves' hyperthyroidism and ophthalmopathy. Amplification of TCR beta CDR3 regions was performed using RNA transcripts as template. An initial round of RT-PCR targeting the TCR CDR3 relied on the HTBI primer set. TCRdb processed the multiplex PCR reads anew with MiXCR; each CDR3 protein has one entry. Of about 690,000 distinct CDR3 sequences detected, approximately 15% appear once; the ten largest clones hold roughly 15%. The sample was blood. The receptors come from a man aged 45-65 years with Graves' hyperthyroidism.

This clonotype was seen a handful of times. This chain connects TRBV27 to TRBJ1-1; 8 bases are a match to TRBD1. V gave up 5 bases and J gave up 4 bases; unmatched junction bases: 6. The CDR3 runs 14 residues. CDR1 MNHEY and CDR2 SMNVEV come from the germline V gene (reference sequence). CDR3: CASSPRQGPTEAFF. The CDR3 DNA is TGTGCCAGCAGTCCCAGACAGGGGCCCACTGAAGCTTTCTTT.

In its sample, this clonotype was seen many times. The chain combines TRBV7-3 with TRBJ1-1; maybe TRBD1 (6 bases). The V and J ends lost 0 bases and 0 bases respectively, with 14 bases between them. Per the germline V gene, CDR1 is SGHTA and CDR2 is FQGTGA. CDR3 length: 17 amino acids. DNA of the CDR3: TGTGCCAGCAGCTTAACAGGGGGGACCGGCATGAACACTGAAGCTTTCTTT. Translated: CASSLTGGTGMNTEAFF. Using reference TRBV7-3 and TRBJ1-1 for the parts outside the CDR3, the full variable domain is GAGVSQTPSNKVTEKGKYVELRCDPISGHTALYWYRQSLGQGPEFLIYFQGTGAADDSGLPNDRFFAVRPEGSVSTLKIQRTERGDSAVYLCASSLTGGTGMNTEAFFGQGTRLTVV.

This clonotype came up many times. The chain employs TRBV7-9 and TRBJ2-2; 11 bases line up with TRBD2. CDR3 length equals 19 residues. J was trimmed by 0 bases and V by 5 bases; bases with no gene match: 11. Germline V lookup: CDR1 SEHNR, CDR2 FQNEAQ (reference sequence). The CDR3 region has the DNA TGTGCCAGCAGCGAGATCCCGGGACTAGCGGCCTCGAACACCGGGGAGCTGTTTTTT. Translated, it gives CASSEIPGLAASNTGELFF.

This clonotype was detected many times. CDR3 nucleotide sequence: TGTGCCTGGAGTGTAGCTCTCTCAAAAATGAACACTGAAGCTTTCTTT. It yields the protein CAWSVALSKMNTEAFF. V is TRBV30 and J is TRBJ1-1; D remains unclear. The CDR3 is 16 amino acids. The germline V gene has CDR1 GTSNPN and CDR2 SVGIG (reference sequence). V was cut by 0 bases and J by 0 bases, with 14 bases left in between.

This clonotype has more than one count but fewer than ten. The V gene is TRBV5-1, the J gene TRBJ2-1; TRBD2 matches 7 bases. Germline V gives CDR1 SGHRS, CDR2 YFSETQ. The V segment lost 0 bases and the J segment 4 bases; nucleotides outside the gene matches: 10. CDR3 size: 17 residues. Here the CDR3 DNA reads TGCGCCAGCAGCTTGGCCTGGGGGGGGAACTTGTACAATGAGCAGTTCTTC. This translates into CASSLAWGGNLYNEQFF. Variable domain in full (rest from reference TRBV5-1 and TRBJ2-1): KAGVTQTPRYLIKTRGQQVTLSCSPISGHRSVSWYQQTPGQGLQFLFEYFSETQRNKGNFPGRFSGRQFSNSRSEMNVSTLELGDSALYLCASSLAWGGNLYNEQFFGPGTRLTVL.

The gene calls are TRBV6-9 and TRBJ2-7, with no clear D. The V end was cut by 2 bases, the J end by 2 bases, with 10 bases between. This CDR3 has 14 residues. Germline lookup yields CDR1 MNHGY and CDR2 SVAAGI. CDR3 in amino acids: CASSYGQDTYEQYF. CDR3 nucleotide sequence: TGTGCCAGCAGTTATGGGCAGGATACCTACGAGCAGTACTTC.

This clonotype was seen repeatedly, ten times or more. The V gene is TRBV2, the J gene TRBJ1-5; no definite D call. The germline gives CDR1 SNHLY, CDR2 FYNNEI. Trimming removed 3 bases at V and 7 bases at J, with 7 bases between. The CDR3 is 12 residues long. The CDR3 DNA sequence: TGTGCCAGCAGTGATAAGGGACAGCCCCAGCATTTT. Protein sequence: CASSDKGQPQHF.

V is TRBV28 and J is TRBJ2-7; 7 bases map to TRBD1. Germline assignment: CDR1 MDHEN and CDR2 SYDVKM. The V gene end was trimmed by 10 bases and the J gene end by 1 base; junction bases not matched to a gene: 10. The CDR3 consists of 14 residues. CDR3 bases: TGTGCCACCACCCGACAGGGAGAGTCCTACGAGCAGTACTTC. This codes for CATTRQGESYEQYF.

With respect to this clonotype: The junction departs from the called germline gene at one end, perhaps through a read error. The chain carries TRBV4-1 and TRBJ2-1; 15 bases align to TRBD2. Germline CDR1 MGHRA, CDR2 YSYEKL. The CDR3 has 16 residues. The DNA for the CDR3 is TGCGCCAGCAGCCAGAGGACTAGCGGGAGGGATAATGAGCAGGTCTTC. It specifies CASSQRTSGRDNEQVF.

This clonotype was detected many times. The chain employs TRBV10-2 and TRBJ2-5, with TRBD1 matching 8 bases. V trimming: 5 bases; J trimming: 2 bases; junction bases outside the gene matches: 10. The CDR3 covers 16 residues. Germline CDR1 WSHSY, CDR2 SAAADI. Here the CDR3 DNA reads TGCGCCAGCAGTTATCCCCCACAGGGGGATCAAGAGACCCAGTACTTC. Translating it yields CASSYPPQGDQETQYF.

A few counts support this clonotype. The J gene is TRBJ2-7, the V gene TRBV24-1; D might be TRBD1 (5 bases). V was pared by 6 bases and J by 5 bases, with 10 bases between. Germline assignment: CDR1 KGHDR and CDR2 SFDVKD. The CDR3 loop spans 12 amino acids. CDR3 in DNA: TGTGCCACCAGTAGGGGTTCGGACGAGCAGTACTTC. It codes for CATSRGSDEQYF.

The chain combines TRBV20-1 with TRBJ2-7; TRBD2 matches 13 bases. Germline CDR1 DFQATT, CDR2 SNEGSKA (reference sequence). The J segment lost 2 bases and the V segment lost 3 bases, leaving 16 bases of the junction unmatched. The CDR3 spans 19 residues. The CDR3 sequence is CSASDPGLAGPTAPYEQYF. The CDR3 coding sequence is TGCAGTGCTAGTGATCCGGGACTAGCGGGACCTACGGCCCCCTACGAGCAGTACTTC.

This clonotype came up a few times. The CDR3: CASINDLHQIHPLAKNIQYF. The DNA of the CDR3 is TGTGCCAGCATAAATGATCTACACCAAATCCACCCCCTAGCCAAAAACATTCAGTACTTC. The chain has TRBV6-5 and TRBJ2-4; D unclear. Deletions cut 7 bases from V and 0 bases from J, with 28 bases between. CDR1 and CDR2 from the germline V gene are MNHEY and SVGAGI. This CDR3 spans 20 amino acids.

The rearrangement uses TRBV4-2 and TRBJ2-1; 10 positions match TRBD2. V shed 1 base and J 4 bases; nucleotides not matched to a gene: 4. The CDR3 has 16 residues. The germline V gene encodes CDR1 LGHNA and CDR2 YNFKEQ. The DNA for the CDR3 is TGTGCCAGCAGCCAAGTGCAAGCGGGAGGGTACAATGAGCAGTTCTTC. It specifies CASSQVQAGGYNEQFF.

This chain links TRBV3-1 with TRBJ2-1; D is unresolved. Trimming cost V 4 bases and J 6 bases, with 13 bases left between them. Germline-derived CDR1 and CDR2 are LGHDT and YNNKEL (reference sequence). The CDR3 is made up of 14 amino acids. CDR3 amino acids: CASSPPPGANEQFF. CDR3 DNA: TGTGCCAGCAGCCCTCCGCCAGGAGCCAATGAGCAGTTCTTC.